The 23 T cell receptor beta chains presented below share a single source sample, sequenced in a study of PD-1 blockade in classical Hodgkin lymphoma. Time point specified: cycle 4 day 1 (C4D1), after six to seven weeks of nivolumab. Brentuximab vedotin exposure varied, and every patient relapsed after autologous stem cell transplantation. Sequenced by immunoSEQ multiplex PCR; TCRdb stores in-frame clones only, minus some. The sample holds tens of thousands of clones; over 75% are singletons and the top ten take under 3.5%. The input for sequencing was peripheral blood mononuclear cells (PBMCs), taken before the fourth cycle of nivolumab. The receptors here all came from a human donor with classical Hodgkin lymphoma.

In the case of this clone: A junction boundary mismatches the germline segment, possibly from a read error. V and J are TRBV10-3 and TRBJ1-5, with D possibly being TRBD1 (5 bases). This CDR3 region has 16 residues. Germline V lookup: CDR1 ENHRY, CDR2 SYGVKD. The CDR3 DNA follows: TGCGCCAGCAGTGAGTCGCCAGGGAATAGCAATCAGCCCCAGCATTTT. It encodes CASSESPGNSNQPQHF.

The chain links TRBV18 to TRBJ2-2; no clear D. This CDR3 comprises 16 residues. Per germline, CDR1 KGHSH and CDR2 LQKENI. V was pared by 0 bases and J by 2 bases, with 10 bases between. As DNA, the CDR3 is TGTGCCAGCTCACCACCCGTGGGCCATAACACCGGGGAGCTGTTTTTT. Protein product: CASSPPVGHNTGELFF.

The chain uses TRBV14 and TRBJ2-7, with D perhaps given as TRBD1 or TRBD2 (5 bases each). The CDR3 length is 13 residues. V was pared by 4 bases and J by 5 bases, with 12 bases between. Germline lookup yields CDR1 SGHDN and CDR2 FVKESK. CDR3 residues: CASSRLGTDEQYF. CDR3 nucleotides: TGTGCCAGCAGCCGCCTCGGGACGGACGAGCAGTACTTC.

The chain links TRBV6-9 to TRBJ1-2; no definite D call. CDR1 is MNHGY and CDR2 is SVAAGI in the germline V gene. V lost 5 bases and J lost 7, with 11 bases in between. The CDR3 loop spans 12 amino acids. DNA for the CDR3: TGTGCCAGCAGTAAAGCTGGAGGTGGCTACACCTTC. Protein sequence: CASSKAGGGYTF.

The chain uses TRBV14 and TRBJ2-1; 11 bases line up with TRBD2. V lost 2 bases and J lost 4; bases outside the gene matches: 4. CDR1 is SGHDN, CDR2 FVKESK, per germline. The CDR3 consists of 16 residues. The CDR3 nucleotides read TGTGCCAGCAGCCAACTTAGCGGGGGGGCTTACAATGAGCAGTTCTTC. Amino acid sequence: CASSQLSGGAYNEQFF.

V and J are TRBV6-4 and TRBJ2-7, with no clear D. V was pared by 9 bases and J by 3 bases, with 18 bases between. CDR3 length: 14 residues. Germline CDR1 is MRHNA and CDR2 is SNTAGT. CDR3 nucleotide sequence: TGTGCCAGGAGTAGTGGTCATTTCAACTACGAGCAGTACTTC. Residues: CARSSGHFNYEQYF.

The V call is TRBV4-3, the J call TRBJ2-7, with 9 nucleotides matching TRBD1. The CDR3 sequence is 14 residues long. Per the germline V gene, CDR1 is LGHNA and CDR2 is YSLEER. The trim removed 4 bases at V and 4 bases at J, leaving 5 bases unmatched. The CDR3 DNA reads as TGCGCCAGCAGCCTTGGGACAGGGAAGTACGAGCAGTACTTC. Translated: CASSLGTGKYEQYF.

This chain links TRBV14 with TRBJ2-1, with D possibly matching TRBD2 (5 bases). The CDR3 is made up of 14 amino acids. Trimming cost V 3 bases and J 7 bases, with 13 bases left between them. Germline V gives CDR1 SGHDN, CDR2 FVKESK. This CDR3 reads CASSQRTALNEQFF. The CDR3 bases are TGTGCCAGCAGCCAGAGGACTGCCCTGAATGAGCAGTTCTTC.

In DNA, the CDR3 is TGCGCCAGCAGCATCCCAGGGGGGCTATACACTGAAGCTTTCTTT. It translates to CASSIPGGLYTEAFF. The V call is TRBV4-1, the J call TRBJ1-1; 7 nucleotides agree with TRBD1. V shed 5 bases and J 3 bases; nucleotides not matched to a gene: 9. The CDR3 is made up of 15 amino acids. From germline, CDR1 is MGHRA and CDR2 YSYEKL.

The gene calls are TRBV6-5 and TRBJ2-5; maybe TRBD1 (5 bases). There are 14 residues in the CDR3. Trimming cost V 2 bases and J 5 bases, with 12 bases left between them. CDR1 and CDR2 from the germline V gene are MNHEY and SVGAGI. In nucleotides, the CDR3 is TGTGCCAGCAGTTACGACAGACCAAAGGAGACCCAGTACTTC. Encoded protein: CASSYDRPKETQYF.

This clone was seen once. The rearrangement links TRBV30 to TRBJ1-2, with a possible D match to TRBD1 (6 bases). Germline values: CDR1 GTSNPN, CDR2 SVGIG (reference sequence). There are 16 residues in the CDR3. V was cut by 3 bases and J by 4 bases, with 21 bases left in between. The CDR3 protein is CAWSAGGAGAPYGYTF. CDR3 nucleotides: TGTGCCTGGAGCGCCGGGGGGGCGGGGGCCCCCTATGGCTACACCTTC.

CDR3 coding DNA: TGTGCCAGCAGTTATAAACAGGACCAGCATTTT. Amino acids: CASSYKQDQHF. The V call is TRBV6-6, the J call TRBJ1-5, with TRBD1 as a possible D gene (5 bases). In germline, CDR1 is MNHNY, CDR2 SVGAGI (reference sequence). V shed 3 bases and J shed 12 bases, with 9 bases lying between them. The CDR3 covers 11 residues.

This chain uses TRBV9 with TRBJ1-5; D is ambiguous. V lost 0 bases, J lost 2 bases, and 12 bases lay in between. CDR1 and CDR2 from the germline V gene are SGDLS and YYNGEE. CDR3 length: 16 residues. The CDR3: CASSVGPLAGNQPQHF. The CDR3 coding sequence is TGTGCCAGCAGCGTAGGCCCACTGGCGGGCAATCAGCCCCAGCATTTT.

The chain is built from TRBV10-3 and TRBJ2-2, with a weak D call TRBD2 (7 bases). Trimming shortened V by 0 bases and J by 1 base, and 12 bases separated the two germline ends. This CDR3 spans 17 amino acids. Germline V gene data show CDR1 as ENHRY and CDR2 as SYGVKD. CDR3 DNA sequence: TGTGCCATCAGTGAGTCTGGCGGGGGCCAGAACACCGGGGAGCTGTTTTTT. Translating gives CAISESGGGQNTGELFF.

CDR3 DNA: TGTGCCAGCAGCGTAGAGGGGCGACAGGCCTCGCACCCCCAGTACTTC. This sequence encodes CASSVEGRQASHPQYF. This sequence joins TRBV9 and TRBJ2-5; tentatively, D is TRBD1 (6 bases). This CDR3 spans 16 amino acids. V gave up 0 bases and J gave up 9 bases, with 21 bases separating them. Germline CDR1 SGDLS, CDR2 YYNGEE.

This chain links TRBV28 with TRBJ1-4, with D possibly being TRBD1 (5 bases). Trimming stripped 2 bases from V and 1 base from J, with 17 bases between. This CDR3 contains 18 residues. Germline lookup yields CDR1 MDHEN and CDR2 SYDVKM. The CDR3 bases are TGTGCCAGCAGTTTAGAGGGGATCGGGCGGGGAACTAATGAAAAACTGTTTTTT. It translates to CASSLEGIGRGTNEKLFF.

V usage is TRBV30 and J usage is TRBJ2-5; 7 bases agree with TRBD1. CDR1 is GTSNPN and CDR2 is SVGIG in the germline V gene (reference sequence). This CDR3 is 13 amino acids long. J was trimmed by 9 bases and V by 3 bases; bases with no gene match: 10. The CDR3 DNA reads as TGTGCCTGGAGCGCCACCGGGACAGCCGCCCAGTACTTC. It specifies CAWSATGTAAQYF.

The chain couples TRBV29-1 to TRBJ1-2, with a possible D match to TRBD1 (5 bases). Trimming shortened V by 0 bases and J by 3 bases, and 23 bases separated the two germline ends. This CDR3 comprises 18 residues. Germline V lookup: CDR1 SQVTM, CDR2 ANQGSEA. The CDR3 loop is CSVEDPPRQTPKDYGYTF. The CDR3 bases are TGCAGCGTTGAAGATCCCCCGCGACAGACCCCTAAAGACTATGGCTACACCTTC.

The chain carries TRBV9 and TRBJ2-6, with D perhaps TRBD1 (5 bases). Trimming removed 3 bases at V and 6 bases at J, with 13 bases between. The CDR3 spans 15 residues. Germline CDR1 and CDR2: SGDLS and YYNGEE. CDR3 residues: CASSATGWEANVLTF. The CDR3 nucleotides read TGTGCCAGCAGCGCTACAGGTTGGGAGGCCAACGTCCTGACTTTC.

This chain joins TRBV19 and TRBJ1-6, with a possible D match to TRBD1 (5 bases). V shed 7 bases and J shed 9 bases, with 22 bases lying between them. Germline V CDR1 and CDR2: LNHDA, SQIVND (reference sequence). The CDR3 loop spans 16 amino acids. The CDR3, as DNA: TGTGCCAGTACCGAAGCGCTGACAGCTCGGATTTCACCCCTCCACTTT. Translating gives CASTEALTARISPLHF.

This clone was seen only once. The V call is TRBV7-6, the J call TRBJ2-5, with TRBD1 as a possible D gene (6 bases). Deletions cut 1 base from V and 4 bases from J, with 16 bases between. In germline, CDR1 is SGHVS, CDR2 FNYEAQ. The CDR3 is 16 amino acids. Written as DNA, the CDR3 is TGTGCCAGCAGCTTAGGGTCGCCAGGGGCGGGAGAGACCCAGTACTTC. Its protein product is CASSLGSPGAGETQYF.

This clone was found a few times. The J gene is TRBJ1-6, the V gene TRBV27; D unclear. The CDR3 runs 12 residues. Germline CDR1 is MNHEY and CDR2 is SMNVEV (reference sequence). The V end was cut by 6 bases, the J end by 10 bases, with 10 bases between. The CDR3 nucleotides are TGTGCCAGCAGATCCGAACGGTCACCCCTCCACTTT. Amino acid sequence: CASRSERSPLHF.

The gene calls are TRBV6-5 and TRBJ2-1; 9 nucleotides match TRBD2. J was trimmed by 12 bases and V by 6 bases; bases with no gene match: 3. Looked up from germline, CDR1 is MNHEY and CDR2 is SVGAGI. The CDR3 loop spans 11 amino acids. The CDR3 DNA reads TGTGCCAGCAGCTATAGCGGGGGGCAGTTCTTC. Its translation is CASSYSGGQFF.